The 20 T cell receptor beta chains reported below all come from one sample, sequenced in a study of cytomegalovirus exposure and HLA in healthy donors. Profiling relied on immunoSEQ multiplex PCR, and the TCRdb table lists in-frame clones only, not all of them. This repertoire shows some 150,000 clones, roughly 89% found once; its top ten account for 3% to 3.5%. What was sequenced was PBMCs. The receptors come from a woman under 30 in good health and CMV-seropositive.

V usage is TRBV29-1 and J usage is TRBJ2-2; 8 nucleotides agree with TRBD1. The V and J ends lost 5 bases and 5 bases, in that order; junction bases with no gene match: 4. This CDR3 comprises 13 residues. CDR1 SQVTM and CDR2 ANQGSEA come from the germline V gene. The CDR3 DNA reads TGCAGCGTTAGACAGGGGAGGACCGGGGAGCTGTTTTTT. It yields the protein CSVRQGRTGELFF.

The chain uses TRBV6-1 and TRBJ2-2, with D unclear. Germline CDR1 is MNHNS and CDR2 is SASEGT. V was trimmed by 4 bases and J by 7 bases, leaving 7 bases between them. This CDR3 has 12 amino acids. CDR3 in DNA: TGTGCCAGCAGTGCCCTCGGCGGGGAGCTGTTTTTT. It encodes CASSALGGELFF.

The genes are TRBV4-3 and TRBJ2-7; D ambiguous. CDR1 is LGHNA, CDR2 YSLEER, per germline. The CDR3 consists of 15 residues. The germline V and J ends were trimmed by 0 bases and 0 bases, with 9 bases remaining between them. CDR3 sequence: CASSQEARSSYEQYF. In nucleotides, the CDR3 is TGCGCCAGCAGCCAAGAGGCCCGGAGCTCCTACGAGCAGTACTTC.

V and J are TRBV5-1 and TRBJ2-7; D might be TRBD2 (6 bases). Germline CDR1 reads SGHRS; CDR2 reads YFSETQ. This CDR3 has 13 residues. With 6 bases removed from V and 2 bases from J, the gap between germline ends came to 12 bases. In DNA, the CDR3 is TGCGCCAGCAATAATGGGGAGGCCTACGAGCAGTACTTC. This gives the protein CASNNGEAYEQYF.

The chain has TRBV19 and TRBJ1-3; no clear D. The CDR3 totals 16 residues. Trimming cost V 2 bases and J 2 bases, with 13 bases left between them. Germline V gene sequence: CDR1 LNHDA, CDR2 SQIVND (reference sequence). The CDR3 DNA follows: TGTGCCAGTAGTATATTCGGAATGGGCCCTGGAAACACCATATATTTT. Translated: CASSIFGMGPGNTIYF.

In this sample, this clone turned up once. The DNA of the CDR3 is TGTGCCAGCAGAACTACCGGGACAGGGAGCTCTGAAGCTTTCTTT. This codes for CASRTTGTGSSEAFF. V usage is TRBV7-2 and J usage is TRBJ1-1; the match to TRBD1 covers 9 bases. Trimming cost V 6 bases and J 6 bases; bases outside gene matches: 11. Germline loops: CDR1 SGHTA, CDR2 FQGNSA. The CDR3 contains 15 residues.

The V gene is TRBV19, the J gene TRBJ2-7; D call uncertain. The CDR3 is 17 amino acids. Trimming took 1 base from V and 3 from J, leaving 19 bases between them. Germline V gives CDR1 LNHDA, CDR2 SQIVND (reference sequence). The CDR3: CASSIGAPNPTFYEQYF. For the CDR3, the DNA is TGTGCCAGTAGTATAGGGGCGCCGAACCCCACCTTCTACGAGCAGTACTTC.

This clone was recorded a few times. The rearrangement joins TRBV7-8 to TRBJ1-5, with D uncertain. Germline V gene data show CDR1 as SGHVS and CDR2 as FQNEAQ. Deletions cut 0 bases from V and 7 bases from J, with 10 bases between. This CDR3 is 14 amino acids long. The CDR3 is CASSLANANQPQHF. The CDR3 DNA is TGTGCCAGCAGCTTAGCAAACGCTAACCAGCCCCAGCATTTT.

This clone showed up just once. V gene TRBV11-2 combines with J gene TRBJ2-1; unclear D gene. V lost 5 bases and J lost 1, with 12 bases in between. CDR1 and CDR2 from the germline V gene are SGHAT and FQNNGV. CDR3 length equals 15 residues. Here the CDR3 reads CASSHSVSSYNEQFF. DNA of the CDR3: TGTGCCAGCAGCCACAGTGTCAGTTCCTACAATGAGCAGTTCTTC.

The CDR3: CASSARPGQGANEQFF. Here the CDR3 DNA reads TGTGCCAGCAGCGCCCGCCCGGGACAGGGGGCTAATGAGCAGTTCTTC. V and J are TRBV5-6 and TRBJ2-1; TRBD1 aligns across 12 bases. The length of the CDR3 is 16 residues. V trimming: 4 bases; J trimming: 7 bases; junction bases outside the gene matches: 9. Germline loops: CDR1 SGHDT, CDR2 YYEEEE.

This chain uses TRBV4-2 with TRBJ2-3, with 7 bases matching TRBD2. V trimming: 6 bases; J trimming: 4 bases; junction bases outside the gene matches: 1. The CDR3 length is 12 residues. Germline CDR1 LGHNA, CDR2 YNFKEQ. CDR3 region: CASSLAADTQYF. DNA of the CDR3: TGTGCCAGCAGTCTAGCGGCAGATACGCAGTATTTT.

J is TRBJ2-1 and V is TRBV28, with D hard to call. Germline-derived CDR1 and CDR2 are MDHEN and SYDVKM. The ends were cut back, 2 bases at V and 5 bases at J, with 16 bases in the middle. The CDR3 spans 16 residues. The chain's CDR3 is CASSLGDARKNNEQFF. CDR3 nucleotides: TGTGCCAGCAGTTTAGGCGATGCCAGGAAAAACAATGAGCAGTTCTTC.

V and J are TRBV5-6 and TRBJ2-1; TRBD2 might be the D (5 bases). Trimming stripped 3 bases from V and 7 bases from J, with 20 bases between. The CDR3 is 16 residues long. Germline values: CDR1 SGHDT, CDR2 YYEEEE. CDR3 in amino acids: CASSWKPPGNKNEQFF. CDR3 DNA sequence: TGTGCCAGCAGCTGGAAACCCCCGGGGAACAAAAATGAGCAGTTCTTC. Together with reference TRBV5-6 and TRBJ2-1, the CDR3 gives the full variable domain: DAGVTQSPTHLIKTRGQQVTLRCSPKSGHDTVSWYQQALGQGPQFIFQYYEEEERQRGNFPDRFSGHQFPNYSSELNVNALLLGDSALYLCASSWKPPGNKNEQFFGPGTRLTVL.

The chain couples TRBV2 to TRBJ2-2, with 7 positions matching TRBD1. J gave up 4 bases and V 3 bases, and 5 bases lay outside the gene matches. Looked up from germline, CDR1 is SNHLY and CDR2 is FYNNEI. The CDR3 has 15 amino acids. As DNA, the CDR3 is TGTGCCAGCAGTGACAGGGGGATCCTCACCGGGGAGCTGTTTTTT. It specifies CASSDRGILTGELFF.

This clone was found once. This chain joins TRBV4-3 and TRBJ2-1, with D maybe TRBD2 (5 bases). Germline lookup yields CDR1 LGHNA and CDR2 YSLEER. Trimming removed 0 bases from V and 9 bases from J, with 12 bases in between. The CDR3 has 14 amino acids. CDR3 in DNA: TGCGCCAGCAGCCAAGATCGACGGGGAAGTGAGCAGTTCTTC. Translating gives CASSQDRRGSEQFF.

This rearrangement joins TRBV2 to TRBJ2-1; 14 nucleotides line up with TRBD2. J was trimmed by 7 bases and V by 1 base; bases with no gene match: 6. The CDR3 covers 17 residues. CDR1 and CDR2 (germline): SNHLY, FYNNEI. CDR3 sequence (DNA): TGTGCCAGCAGTGAAGACCGGACTAGCGGGAGGAGTAATGAGCAGTTCTTC. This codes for CASSEDRTSGRSNEQFF. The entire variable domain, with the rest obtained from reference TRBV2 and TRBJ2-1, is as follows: EPEVTQTPSHQVTQMGQEVILRCVPISNHLYFYWYRQILGQKVEFLVSFYNNEISEKSEIFDDQFSVERPDGSNFTLKIRSTKLEDSAMYFCASSEDRTSGRSNEQFFGPGTRLTVL.

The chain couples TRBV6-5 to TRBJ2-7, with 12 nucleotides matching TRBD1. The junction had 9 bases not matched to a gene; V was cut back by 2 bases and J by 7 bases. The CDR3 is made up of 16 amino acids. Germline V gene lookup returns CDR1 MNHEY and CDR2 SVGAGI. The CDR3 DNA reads TGTGCCAGCAGTTACGGTCCCGGGACAGGGGGCTGGGAGCAGTACTTC. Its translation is CASSYGPGTGGWEQYF.

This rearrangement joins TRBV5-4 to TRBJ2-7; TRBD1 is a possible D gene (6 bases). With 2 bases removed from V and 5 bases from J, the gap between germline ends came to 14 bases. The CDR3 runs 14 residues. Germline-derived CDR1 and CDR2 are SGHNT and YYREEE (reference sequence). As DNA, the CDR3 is TGTGCCAGCAGCTTCAAACAGGGATTAGACGAGCAGTACTTC. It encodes CASSFKQGLDEQYF. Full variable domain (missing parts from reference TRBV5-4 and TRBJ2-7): ETGVTQSPTHLIKTRGQQVTLRCSSQSGHNTVSWYQQALGQGPQFIFQYYREEENGRGNFPPRFSGLQFPNYSSELNVNALELDDSALYLCASSFKQGLDEQYFGPGTRLTVT.

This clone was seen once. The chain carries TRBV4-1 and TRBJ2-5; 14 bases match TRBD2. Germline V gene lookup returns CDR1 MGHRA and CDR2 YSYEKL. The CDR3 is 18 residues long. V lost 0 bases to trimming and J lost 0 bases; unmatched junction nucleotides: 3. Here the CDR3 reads CASSQETSGGGYQETQYF. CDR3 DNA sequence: TGCGCCAGCAGCCAAGAGACTAGCGGGGGGGGTTACCAAGAGACCCAGTACTTC.

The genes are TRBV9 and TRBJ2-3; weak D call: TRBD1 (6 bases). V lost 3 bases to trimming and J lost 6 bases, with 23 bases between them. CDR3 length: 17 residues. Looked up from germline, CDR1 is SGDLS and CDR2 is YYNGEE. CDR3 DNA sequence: TGTGCCAGCAGCGCAGCACCGGGACACCGATCAAGTGATACGCAGTATTTT. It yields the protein CASSAAPGHRSSDTQYF.